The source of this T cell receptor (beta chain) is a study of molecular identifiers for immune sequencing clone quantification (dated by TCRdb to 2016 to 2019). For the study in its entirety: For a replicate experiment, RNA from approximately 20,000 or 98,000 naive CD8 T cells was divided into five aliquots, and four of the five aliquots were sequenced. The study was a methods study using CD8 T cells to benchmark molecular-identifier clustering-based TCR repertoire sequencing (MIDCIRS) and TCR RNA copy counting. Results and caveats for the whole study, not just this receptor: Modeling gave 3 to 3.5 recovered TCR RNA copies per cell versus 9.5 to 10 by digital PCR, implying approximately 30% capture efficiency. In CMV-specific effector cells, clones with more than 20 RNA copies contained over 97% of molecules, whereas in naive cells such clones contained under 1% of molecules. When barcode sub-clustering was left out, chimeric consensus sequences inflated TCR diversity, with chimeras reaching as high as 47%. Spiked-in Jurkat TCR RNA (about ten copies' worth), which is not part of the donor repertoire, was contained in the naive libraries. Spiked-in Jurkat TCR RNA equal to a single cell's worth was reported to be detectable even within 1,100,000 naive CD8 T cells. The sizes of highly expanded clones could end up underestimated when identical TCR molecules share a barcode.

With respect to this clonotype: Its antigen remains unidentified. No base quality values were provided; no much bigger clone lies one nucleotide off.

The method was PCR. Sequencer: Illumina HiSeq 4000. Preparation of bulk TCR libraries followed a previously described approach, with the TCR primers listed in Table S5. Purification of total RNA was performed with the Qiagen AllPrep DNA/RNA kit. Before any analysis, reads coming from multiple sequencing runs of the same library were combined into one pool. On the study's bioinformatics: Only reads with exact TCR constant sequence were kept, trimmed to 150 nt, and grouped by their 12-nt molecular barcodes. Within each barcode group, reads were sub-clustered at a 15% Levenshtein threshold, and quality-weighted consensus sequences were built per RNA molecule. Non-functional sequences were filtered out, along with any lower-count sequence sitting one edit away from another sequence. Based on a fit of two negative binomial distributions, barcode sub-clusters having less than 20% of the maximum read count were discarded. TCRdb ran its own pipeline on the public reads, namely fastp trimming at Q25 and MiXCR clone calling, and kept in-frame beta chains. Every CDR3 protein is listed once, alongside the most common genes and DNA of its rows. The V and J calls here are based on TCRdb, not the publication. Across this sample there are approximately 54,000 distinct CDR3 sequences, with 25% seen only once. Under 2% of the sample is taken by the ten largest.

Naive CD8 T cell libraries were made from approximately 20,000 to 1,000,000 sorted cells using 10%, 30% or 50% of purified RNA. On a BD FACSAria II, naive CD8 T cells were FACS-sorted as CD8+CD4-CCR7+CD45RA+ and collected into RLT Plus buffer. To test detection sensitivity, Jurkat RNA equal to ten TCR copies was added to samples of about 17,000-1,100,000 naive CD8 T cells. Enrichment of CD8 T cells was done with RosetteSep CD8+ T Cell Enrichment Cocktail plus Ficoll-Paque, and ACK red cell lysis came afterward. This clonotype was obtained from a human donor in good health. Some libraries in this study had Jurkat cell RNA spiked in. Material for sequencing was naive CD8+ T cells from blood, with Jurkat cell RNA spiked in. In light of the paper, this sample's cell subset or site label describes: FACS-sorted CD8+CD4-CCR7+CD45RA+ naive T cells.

The nucleotides are TGTGCCGGTGGGTCGACAGAGAACTATGGCTACACCTTC. This gives the protein CAGGSTENYGYTF. Recombination connected TRBV7-9 to TRBJ1-2, and the D gene may be TRBD1, 5 bases matching. Deletion took 11 bases off V and 2 bases off J, with a span of 15 bases between the germline ends. In the germline V gene (reference sequence), CDR1 corresponds to SEHNR and CDR2 to FQNEAQ. Counted from cysteine to phenylalanine, this CDR3 has 13 amino acids. Just the 39-base CDR3 DNA is kept, in frame starting at base 1.